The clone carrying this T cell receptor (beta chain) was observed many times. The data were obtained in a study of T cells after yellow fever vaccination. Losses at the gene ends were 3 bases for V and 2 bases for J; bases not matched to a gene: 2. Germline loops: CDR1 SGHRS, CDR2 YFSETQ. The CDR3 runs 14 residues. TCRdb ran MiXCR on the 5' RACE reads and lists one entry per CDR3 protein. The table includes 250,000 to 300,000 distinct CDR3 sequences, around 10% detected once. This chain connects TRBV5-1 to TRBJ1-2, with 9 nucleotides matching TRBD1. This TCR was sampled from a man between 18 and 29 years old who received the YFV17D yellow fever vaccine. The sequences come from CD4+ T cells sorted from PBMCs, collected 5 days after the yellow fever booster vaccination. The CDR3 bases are TGCGCCAGCAGCTACGGACAGGGGAACTATGGCTACACCTTC. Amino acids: CASSYGQGNYGYTF.